Below, one T cell receptor (beta chain) is given with its context. No cognate antigen has been identified for it. No base qualities exist here, and no much larger clone lies one base off it. With the immunoSEQ assay, which is a bias-controlled multiplex PCR relying on V- and J-specific primers, TCR beta CDR3 regions were amplified from genomic DNA. A proprietary barcode and Illumina adapter sequences were added to the CDR3 amplicons in a second PCR step. An Illumina MiSeq instrument was used to sequence the CDR3 libraries. The authors' pipeline ran thus. Export and quality control were done with immunoSEQ Analyzer 3.0, while downstream analyses used R Bioconductor and Immunarch. Only productive rearrangements in the normalized downsampled data set went into calculating the repertoire metrics. In the normalized cohort, a clonotype counted as pathologically expanded if the clonotype was larger than 5 templates. The Inverse Simpson Index was used to measure repertoire diversity. To capture all clonotypes, CMV-specificity analyses were performed on the non-normalized data set. TCRdb carries this immuneACCESS record with in-frame sequences only. Its versions omit some clonotypes, under half of them owing to an unresolved V gene in the studies checked, with the rest unexplained. V and J calls and clone size are copied from that table; D and trimming were computed from the DNA. The sample records 40,000 to 45,000 clones, 94% of which are singletons. More than 0.7% of the sample is taken by the ten largest.

Blood samples for TCR beta sequencing were given by related transplant donors. Nuclei Lysis Solution was used to extract genomic DNA from fresh or cryopreserved unfractionated peripheral blood mononuclear cells. The junction shows trimming of 5 bases on V and 0 bases on J, plus 12 bases between the germline ends. Taken from the germline V gene, the CDR1 and CDR2 loops are SQVTM and ANQGSEA. The CDR3 covers 14 residues, taking in both the cysteine and the phenylalanine. The retained sequence is limited to the CDR3, 42 bases, with the frame set at the first base. These data belong to a study of T cell clonotyping in hematopoietic cell transplantation (dated by TCRdb to the early 2020s). For the wider study: A total of 120 to 150 blood samples were gathered in the study from 35 to 45 consecutive transplant recipients along with their related donors. Recruitment of patients was conducted between late 2015 and early 2017, and follow-up was continued until September 2020 or death.

Study-wide conclusions, independent of this receptor: Overlap with donor repertoires was found for only a small fraction of recipient repertoires, with over 97% found to appear de novo at the given depth. Broader posttransplant TCR repertoire diversity was predicted by donor and pretransplant recipient Inverse Simpson Index values. A decrease in recipient TCR diversity was observed after transplant, and a progressive increase in pathologically expanded clonotypes was seen from day 30 to day 180. The sample size was limited and the cells went unsorted, which meant the CD4 and CD8 repertoire contributions could not be told apart.

Recombination connected TRBV29-1 to TRBJ2-3; TRBD2 is possibly the D segment (6 matching bases). Sequences were obtained from peripheral blood mononuclear cells. This receptor was taken from a woman in her 50s in good health. Some clones in this sample may be carry-over from other donors' samples. The nucleotide sequence reads as follows: TGCAGCGTTTCTGTGGGGACTAGCACAGATACGCAGTATTTT. Translated, it reads CSVSVGTSTDTQYF.